This T cell receptor (beta chain) was sequenced in a study of radiation and T cells in renal cell carcinoma. Sample time point: blood 2 weeks post-SBRT. Treatment denoted: 15 Gy SBRT to primary tumor, nephrectomy 4 weeks later. Produced via immunoSEQ multiplex PCR; TCRdb's table is partial and in-frame only. The sample has tens of thousands of clones, around 78% seen once; the top ten hold 6.8%. Deletions cut 0 bases from V and 7 bases from J, with 10 bases between. This CDR3 region has 13 residues. The germline CDR1 and CDR2 sequences are SGDLS and YYNGEE. The chain recombines TRBV9 with TRBJ1-2; D not resolved. The material was blood, obtained from a patient whose treatment included radiotherapy and nephrectomy. This receptor was obtained from a man in his 60s with renal cell carcinoma. In DNA form, the CDR3 reads TGTGCCAGCAGCGTAGGCTGGAGAGTTGGCTACACCTTC. It encodes CASSVGWRVGYTF.